This TCR beta chain stems from a study of T cell responses to AZD1222 COVID-19 vaccine. Study at large: Analysis merged second doses at about 4 or about 12 weeks. Study-level results: The CD4 TCRs associated with vaccination extended across spike and predominated at 160-218 and 743-854. Recipients of AZD1222 seropositive at baseline numbered only six or seven. Donors skewed white British and female; clonal diversity was possibly underestimated.

Between the trimmed V and J ends, which lost 3 bases and 7 bases, there was a span of 13 bases. This CDR3 region has 13 residues. Germline CDR1 SGHNT, CDR2 YYREEE (reference sequence). Regarding this clone: Its antigen is unknown.

The method was immunoSEQ multiplex PCR; TCRdb's version includes in-frame clones alone and lacks a portion of them. The profile covers 150,000 or so clones, with about 89% appearing a single time and over 1.5% taken by the ten largest. The chain is built from TRBV5-4 and TRBJ1-2; D call uncertain. The clonotype originates from an adult in good health. The source material was peripheral blood, sampled on day 0 of AZD1222 vaccination. This CDR3 is CASSSGRISGYTF. The CDR3 DNA sequence: TGTGCCAGCAGCTCCGGACGCATAAGTGGCTACACCTTC.